These 30 T cell receptor beta chains share one sample of origin, sequenced in a study of cytomegalovirus exposure and HLA in healthy donors. PCR amplification relied on 60 Vbeta primers (plus 13 Jbeta primers). Profiled with immunoSEQ multiplex PCR; TCRdb holds only in-frame clones, not every one. The table has approximately 250,000 clones, more than 75% seen once. Material: PBMCs. Receptors were obtained from a girl aged 2 to 9 in good health and CMV-seronegative.

This clone was picked up a small number of times. J is TRBJ1-1 and V is TRBV6-1, with 7 bases that match TRBD1. The V gene's germline CDR1 is MNHNS and CDR2 SASEGT. V dropped 6 bases and J dropped 8; count of bases not matched to a gene: 6. This CDR3 has 12 residues. CDR3 region: CASRQGVMEAFF. Here the CDR3 DNA reads TGTGCCAGCAGGCAGGGGGTGATGGAAGCTTTCTTT.

This clone was found a few times. This sequence joins TRBV11-2 and TRBJ2-1, with 9 nucleotides matching TRBD1. Unmatched junction bases numbered 11, after V lost 4 bases and J lost 10 bases. CDR1 and CDR2 (germline): SGHAT, FQNNGV. This CDR3 is 15 amino acids long. The CDR3 region is CASSSTGTGWQEQFF. DNA for the CDR3: TGTGCCAGCAGCTCCACCGGGACAGGGTGGCAGGAGCAGTTCTTC.

V gene TRBV9 combines with J gene TRBJ1-6, with 11 bases identical to TRBD1. The length of the CDR3 is 15 residues. V dropped 3 bases and J dropped 7; count of bases not matched to a gene: 3. Germline CDR1 reads SGDLS; CDR2 reads YYNGEE. CDR3 in DNA: TGTGCCAGCAGCGGGGGACAGGGGGGAAATTCACCCCTCCACTTT. It encodes CASSGGQGGNSPLHF.

The V and J genes are TRBV10-2 and TRBJ1-2; no reliable D call. V shed 2 bases and J shed 3 bases, with 10 bases lying between them. This CDR3 region has 14 residues. Germline assignment: CDR1 WSHSY and CDR2 SAAADI. CDR3: CASSEDSKDYGYTF. As DNA, the CDR3 is TGCGCCAGCAGTGAGGACTCTAAGGACTATGGCTACACCTTC.

The V call is TRBV5-4, the J call TRBJ2-7, with 11 bases lining up with TRBD2. This CDR3 contains 15 residues. CDR1 and CDR2 (germline): SGHNT, YYREEE (reference sequence). J was trimmed by 3 bases and V by 2 bases; bases with no gene match: 4. CDR3 sequence: CASSFATSGSYEQYF. CDR3 DNA sequence: TGTGCCAGCAGCTTTGCTACTAGCGGGAGCTACGAGCAGTACTTC.

The chain recombines TRBV4-1 with TRBJ1-4; a weak D match, TRBD1 (5 bases). The CDR3 runs to 17 residues. Germline CDR1 reads MGHRA; CDR2 reads YSYEKL. Trimming shortened V by 1 base and J by 1 base, and 13 bases separated the two germline ends. CDR3 in DNA: TGCGCCAGCAGCCAAGGAGGGAGGAGGGGAACTAATGAAAAACTGTTTTTT. Translation: CASSQGGRRGTNEKLFF.

V is TRBV7-9 and J is TRBJ2-7, with TRBD2 as a possible D gene (6 bases). This CDR3 is built from 15 residues. Germline V CDR1 and CDR2: SEHNR, FQNEAQ (reference sequence). Between the trimmed V and J ends, which lost 3 bases and 1 base, there was a span of 13 bases. The CDR3 coding sequence is TGTGCCAGCAGCTTTTGGACTGGGGGGTCCTACGAGCAGTACTTC. It specifies CASSFWTGGSYEQYF.

The rearrangement links TRBV6-5 to TRBJ2-6; D is unresolved. CDR1 and CDR2 (germline): MNHEY, SVGAGI. V gave up 5 bases and J gave up 2 bases, with 7 bases separating them. This CDR3 has 14 amino acids. CDR3 residues: CASSPYAGANVLTF. CDR3 sequence (DNA): TGTGCCAGCAGTCCCTATGCTGGGGCCAACGTCCTGACTTTC.

The chain links TRBV6-6 to TRBJ1-3, with D possibly TRBD1 on 5 matching bases. The V and J ends lost 8 bases and 4 bases respectively, with 12 bases between them. Per germline, CDR1 MNHNY and CDR2 SVGAGI (reference sequence). The CDR3 runs to 13 residues. This CDR3 is CASLRAEGNTIYF. For the CDR3, the DNA is TGTGCCAGCCTCAGGGCAGAGGGAAACACCATATATTTT.

The gene calls are TRBV6-5 and TRBJ2-3; no clear D gene. V was cut by 2 bases and J by 7 bases, with 16 bases left in between. Germline V gene data show CDR1 as MNHEY and CDR2 as SVGAGI. The CDR3 contains 15 residues. The DNA of the CDR3 is TGTGCCAGCAGTTACCGACCGTCCCGACTCTATACGCAGTATTTT. Translation gives CASSYRPSRLYTQYF.

The chain uses TRBV5-1 and TRBJ1-2, with D unclear. CDR1 SGHRS and CDR2 YFSETQ come from the germline V gene. V lost 4 bases and J lost 3, with 13 bases in between. The CDR3 consists of 14 residues. In DNA form, the CDR3 reads TGCGCCAGCAGCCCCCTCGGTGGAGACTATGGCTACACCTTC. It codes for CASSPLGGDYGYTF. The variable domain in full, completed from reference TRBV5-1 and TRBJ1-2, reads KAGVTQTPRYLIKTRGQQVTLSCSPISGHRSVSWYQQTPGQGLQFLFEYFSETQRNKGNFPGRFSGRQFSNSRSEMNVSTLELGDSALYLCASSPLGGDYGYTFGSGTRLTVV.

The gene calls are TRBV28 and TRBJ2-7; 7 bases are shared with TRBD1. The ends lost 6 bases at V and 7 bases at J; junction bases unmatched: 12. The CDR3 extends over 14 amino acids. Germline V gene lookup returns CDR1 MDHEN and CDR2 SYDVKM. CDR3 nucleotide sequence: TGTGCCAGCAGCTCCTTAGAAGGGGGCACGGAGCAGTACTTC. Amino acids: CASSSLEGGTEQYF.

The chain joins TRBV27 to TRBJ1-5; 10 bases match TRBD1. Germline V gene sequence: CDR1 MNHEY, CDR2 SMNVEV (reference sequence). The CDR3 runs to 14 residues. Losses at the gene ends were 6 bases for V and 8 bases for J; bases not matched to a gene: 7. Here the CDR3 reads CASSPDRGFKPQHF. The DNA of the CDR3 is TGTGCCAGCAGCCCGGACAGGGGGTTCAAGCCCCAGCATTTT.

The sample holds a few counts of this clone. This rearrangement joins TRBV7-9 to TRBJ2-1; 11 positions agree with TRBD2. The CDR3 length is 17 residues. Per the germline V gene, CDR1 is SEHNR and CDR2 is FQNEAQ (reference sequence). The ends lost 8 bases at V and 10 bases at J; junction bases unmatched: 19. The CDR3 loop reads CASQLRRLAGGPREQFF. As DNA, the CDR3 is TGTGCCAGCCAATTAAGGCGGCTAGCGGGAGGCCCTCGGGAGCAGTTCTTC.

This rearrangement joins TRBV11-2 to TRBJ2-2, with 10 bases identical to TRBD1. J gave up 0 bases and V 2 bases, and 9 bases lay outside the gene matches. CDR1 and CDR2 from the germline V gene are SGHAT and FQNNGV. CDR3 length: 19 amino acids. The CDR3 nucleotides are TGTGCCAGCAGCTTATACGGGACAGGGGTCTTATCGAACACCGGGGAGCTGTTTTTT. Its translation is CASSLYGTGVLSNTGELFF.

In this sample, this clone turned up a few times. The chain is built from TRBV7-6 and TRBJ2-1, with 16 bases lining up with TRBD2. This CDR3 contains 16 residues. Trimming removed 3 bases from V and 12 bases from J; junction bases left unmatched: 8. In germline, CDR1 is SGHVS, CDR2 FNYEAQ. The CDR3 sequence is CASSFEAGTSGRGQFF. The CDR3 DNA sequence: TGTGCCAGCAGCTTCGAAGCCGGGACTAGCGGGAGGGGGCAGTTCTTC.

J is TRBJ1-4 and V is TRBV6-1; 8 bases fit TRBD1. Germline V gene lookup returns CDR1 MNHNS and CDR2 SASEGT. This CDR3 has 16 residues. V was clipped by 4 bases and J by 6 bases; unmatched bases: 10. The CDR3 here is CASSGSPGQGYEKLFF. The CDR3 DNA sequence: TGTGCCAGCAGTGGGTCTCCTGGACAGGGATATGAAAAACTGTTTTTT.

This clone was detected only once. The gene calls are TRBV5-1 and TRBJ2-7, with TRBD1 matching over 7 bases. The CDR3 is made up of 15 amino acids. The germline V gene has CDR1 SGHRS and CDR2 YFSETQ. V was pared by 0 bases and J by 4 bases, with 7 bases of the junction left unmatched. The CDR3 loop reads CASSLGGTELYEQYF. The CDR3 DNA reads as TGCGCCAGCAGCTTGGGTGGGACAGAGTTATACGAGCAGTACTTC.

CDR3 region: CASSLVGTGGDNEQFF. CDR3 in DNA: TGCGCCAGCAGCTTAGTAGGGACAGGGGGGGACAATGAGCAGTTCTTC. This chain uses TRBV5-1 with TRBJ2-1; TRBD1 matches 11 bases. CDR3 length: 16 amino acids. CDR1 is SGHRS and CDR2 is YFSETQ in the germline V gene. The J segment lost 5 bases and the V segment lost 2 bases, leaving 6 bases of the junction unmatched. Filled out from reference TRBV5-1 and TRBJ2-1, the complete variable domain reads KAGVTQTPRYLIKTRGQQVTLSCSPISGHRSVSWYQQTPGQGLQFLFEYFSETQRNKGNFPGRFSGRQFSNSRSEMNVSTLELGDSALYLCASSLVGTGGDNEQFFGPGTRLTVL.

V usage is TRBV7-2 and J usage is TRBJ1-2; D gene ambiguous. Germline CDR1 and CDR2: SGHTA and FQGNSA. Trimming removed 1 base from V and 3 bases from J, with 3 bases in between. The CDR3 extends over 12 amino acids. CDR3 loop: CASSLDYYGYTF. In DNA form, the CDR3 reads TGTGCCAGCAGCTTAGACTACTATGGCTACACCTTC.

The chain links TRBV5-6 to TRBJ2-1; the match to TRBD1 covers 9 bases. The J segment lost 8 bases and the V segment lost 4 bases, leaving 4 bases of the junction unmatched. Germline V CDR1 and CDR2: SGHDT, YYEEEE. The CDR3 totals 13 residues. CDR3 sequence (DNA): TGTGCCAGCAGCCTACAGGGGGCCTATGAGCAGTTCTTC. As protein: CASSLQGAYEQFF.

The rearrangement joins TRBV7-9 to TRBJ1-1, with 11 positions matching TRBD1. Germline CDR1 is SEHNR and CDR2 is FQNEAQ (reference sequence). There are 17 residues in the CDR3. V was pared by 5 bases and J by 6 bases, with 14 bases of the junction left unmatched. The chain's CDR3 is CASSPRGQGARVPEAFF. CDR3 bases: TGTGCCAGCAGCCCCCGCGGACAGGGGGCGCGGGTCCCTGAAGCTTTCTTT.

This chain joins TRBV28 and TRBJ1-4; no definite D call. Looked up from germline, CDR1 is MDHEN and CDR2 is SYDVKM. The CDR3 is 12 residues long. The V gene lost 7 bases and the J gene lost 8 bases, with 11 bases spanning the gap. The CDR3 DNA follows: TGTGCCAGCAAGAAAACGGTGGAAAAACTGTTTTTT. Its translation is CASKKTVEKLFF.

The CDR3 protein is CASSPDRGYEQYF. The CDR3, as DNA: TGTGCCAGCAGTCCGGACAGGGGCTACGAGCAGTACTTC. This chain joins TRBV6-5 and TRBJ2-7; TRBD1 matches 9 bases. The ends lost 5 bases at V and 3 bases at J; junction bases unmatched: 2. Germline CDR1 is MNHEY and CDR2 is SVGAGI. The CDR3 covers 13 residues.

The V call is TRBV7-2, the J call TRBJ1-2; D might be TRBD1 (5 bases). The length of the CDR3 is 13 residues. Germline lookup yields CDR1 SGHTA and CDR2 FQGNSA. Trimming removed 6 bases at V and 4 bases at J, with 12 bases between. The DNA for the CDR3 is TGTGCCAGCAGAAAGGGGCCGGGCTATGGCTACACCTTC. It encodes CASRKGPGYGYTF.

The V and J genes are TRBV10-2 and TRBJ2-7; TRBD2 agrees at 8 bases. There are 14 residues in the CDR3. Germline CDR1 is WSHSY and CDR2 is SAAADI. Trimming at V came to 2 bases and at J to 4 bases, leaving 4 bases not matched to a gene. CDR3 nucleotides: TGCGCCAGCAGTGAGAGCGGGAGCCGATACGAGCAGTACTTC. Protein product: CASSESGSRYEQYF.

The genes are TRBV19 and TRBJ2-3, with a weak D call TRBD2 (6 bases). This CDR3 region has 17 residues. Germline assignment: CDR1 LNHDA and CDR2 SQIVND (reference sequence). Trimming removed 6 bases from V and 2 bases from J, with 21 bases in between. This CDR3 is CASRSVTRASHTDTQYF. The CDR3 DNA sequence: TGTGCCAGTAGATCTGTGACTAGGGCCTCGCACACAGATACGCAGTATTTT.

V usage is TRBV5-4 and J usage is TRBJ1-4; 7 bases are a match to TRBD1. Trimming at V came to 4 bases and at J to 7 bases, leaving 10 bases not matched to a gene. Germline-derived CDR1 and CDR2 are SGHNT and YYREEE (reference sequence). The CDR3 runs 15 residues. The CDR3 nucleotides are TGTGCCAGCAGCCCGACCCTCGACAGGGCTGAAAAACTGTTTTTT. Translating gives CASSPTLDRAEKLFF.

V and J are TRBV9 and TRBJ2-7, with 11 bases matching TRBD2. The CDR3 totals 14 residues. Germline V gene data show CDR1 as SGDLS and CDR2 as YYNGEE. Trimming removed 6 bases from V and 3 bases from J; junction bases left unmatched: 5. The DNA for the CDR3 is TGTGCCAGCAAACCCGGGACTAGCGGCTACGAGCAGTACTTC. It yields the protein CASKPGTSGYEQYF.

This chain uses TRBV18 with TRBJ1-6; maybe TRBD1 (5 bases). V shed 4 bases and J shed 6 bases, with 10 bases lying between them. CDR1 and CDR2 from the germline V gene are KGHSH and LQKENI. The CDR3 is made up of 14 amino acids. The CDR3 DNA is TGTGCCAGCTCACGCGGGGGAGCTAATTCACCCCTCCACTTT. Translated: CASSRGGANSPLHF.